The rows below give T cell receptor beta chains drawn from one sample of a study of T-cell memory formation after mild COVID-19. TCRdb re-called the 5' RACE reads with MiXCR, one entry per CDR3 protein. Here the sample spans some 180,000 distinct CDR3 sequences, 10% to 15% being singletons. The specimen was PBMCs or a T cell subset sorted from them (not recorded which). These receptors were taken from a man in his late teens or twenties who had mild COVID-19 (a few samples of this study predate the infection). Cell type and time point are not known. The CDR3 runs from the conserved cysteine through the conserved F or W. Clone size is shown for a subset of rows, as once, few, many or a class of expanded clone.

size	V	CDR3
few	TRBV24-1	CATSERGLYNEQFF
few	TRBV12-3/TRBV12-4	CASRPQGANEQYF
few	TRBV5-1	CASSLAAIDEQFF
few	TRBV19	CASGLAGETQYF
-	TRBV7-3	CASSLGLDDAQFF
many	TRBV14	CASSQDISGGKETQYF
-	TRBV19	CASSILDRRGLGYTF
-	TRBV12-3/TRBV12-4	CASSLVPPGTEAFF
-	TRBV12-3/TRBV12-4	CASSLSRGGYNEQFF
-	TRBV5-4	CASIPDGGGKQETQYF
many	TRBV7-2	CASSLAGGRADTQYF
-	TRBV3-1	CASTHQGPETQYF
few	TRBV6-6	CASNPRQGAQHNSPLHF
-	TRBV18	CASSPPNGAGGYTF
-	TRBV29-1	CSVRAQPNSPLHF
few	TRBV7-9	CATSGDFAQFF
few	TRBV6-8	CASHLVLPKNIQYF
few	TRBV15	CATSSTGAGTEAFF
-	TRBV20-1	CSANDRQTGTTDTQYF
few	TRBV10-3	CAISEGKGSPLHF
once	TRBV5-8	CASSPGHRGETQYF
-	TRBV20-1	CSAQDEYQETQYF
many	TRBV7-2	CASSPRVAGGNEQFF
few	TRBV20-1	CSADRQMNTEAFF
-	TRBV29-1	CSANYADTQYF
-	TRBV24-1	CATSDRTDIQGEEENEQFF
few	TRBV20-1	CSARAGGGFNTF
-	TRBV7-2	CASSLLAGTQETQYF
-	TRBV29-1	CSVGFQGRVGSYEQYF
few	TRBV12-3/TRBV12-4	CASRKGKNIQYF
few	TRBV28	CASSLSMGQEGYTF
many	TRBV29-1	CSVQDTGGAITEAFF
few	TRBV7-2	CASSPLSSGGEQYF
-	TRBV5-3	CARSLAGGWPTEAFF
-	TRBV6-5	CASSYVARQETQYF
-	TRBV5-1	CASSTWTGRDTIYF
many	TRBV7-3	CASSPGTDTQYF
-	TRBV9	CASSVGRGPETQYF
few	TRBV4-2	CASSQAASRSHEQYF
few	TRBV20-1	CSARATPGLAGSTDTQYF
few	TRBV11-2	CASRNTGYNEQFF
few	TRBV20-1	CSARDAGGPNSYEQYF
-	TRBV30	CAWSVARTSAAQETQYF
-	TRBV12-3/TRBV12-4	CASGDTLAKNIQYF
-	TRBV4-1	CASSQGIVETQYF
few	TRBV12-3/TRBV12-4	CASSYRGTETQYF
few	TRBV7-9	CASISQDVATNEKLFF
medium-sized	TRBV2	CASRGQGGGELFF
many	TRBV29-1	CSGRNTGELFF
-	TRBV12-3/TRBV12-4	CASSFRGTYEQYF
few	TRBV27	CASSNREGDEQFF
-	TRBV7-2	CASSLAFSWTGGYQPQHF
-	TRBV6-2/TRBV6-3	CASRVPWGPGELFF